These 5 T cell receptor beta chains originate from one sample sequenced in a study of OX40 agonist ivuxolimab in advanced cancers. Assay used: immunoSEQ multiplex PCR; TCRdb lists only in-frame clones, some missing. Of tens of thousands of clones listed, more than 85% are singletons. This specimen consisted of CD4+ or CD8+ T cells sorted from blood, obtained in a trial of the OX40 agonist ivuxolimab. Receptor source: an adult with an advanced solid tumor such as melanoma, head and neck, liver or kidney cancer.

V gene TRBV7-9 combines with J gene TRBJ1-1, with 8 positions matching TRBD1. J was trimmed by 5 bases and V by 5 bases; bases with no gene match: 7. This CDR3 is built from 14 residues. Germline V gene lookup returns CDR1 SEHNR and CDR2 FQNEAQ (reference sequence). The CDR3 region has the DNA TGTGCCAGCAGCCCTCCAGGGGGCAGGACTGAAGCTTTCTTT. It is translated as CASSPPGGRTEAFF.

The genes are TRBV7-3 and TRBJ1-2; the D is unclear. CDR1 and CDR2 (germline): SGHTA, FQGTGA. Trimming removed 0 bases from V and 2 bases from J, with 10 bases in between. CDR3 length: 15 amino acids. In DNA, the CDR3 is TGTGCCAGCAGCTTAACGGGATCAGAAAACTATGGCTACACCTTC. Translating it yields CASSLTGSENYGYTF.

This clone was recorded only once. The identical CDR3 is also encoded by other nucleotide sequences in the sample. The gene calls are TRBV5-5 and TRBJ2-7, with TRBD2 matching 7 bases. Trimming took 0 bases from V and 2 from J; bases not matched to a gene: 2. Germline V gives CDR1 SGHKS, CDR2 YYEKEE (reference sequence). The CDR3 consists of 14 residues. The DNA for the CDR3 is TGTGCCAGCAGCTTGGGGGGGGGAACCTACGAGCAGTACTTC. The encoded protein is CASSLGGGTYEQYF.

The chain couples TRBV4-1 to TRBJ1-1; no definite D call. Per the germline V gene, CDR1 is MGHRA and CDR2 is YSYEKL. The ends were cut back, 3 bases at V and 10 bases at J, with 12 bases in the middle. This CDR3 has 12 amino acids. This CDR3 is CASSQPYSGAFF. CDR3 in DNA: TGCGCCAGCAGCCAGCCCTACAGCGGAGCTTTCTTT.

V gene TRBV10-1 combines with J gene TRBJ1-1; D not resolved. V was pared by 4 bases and J by 4 bases, with 13 bases between. The CDR3 loop spans 14 amino acids. The V gene's germline CDR1 is WNHNN and CDR2 SYGVQD (reference sequence). DNA of the CDR3: TGCGCCAGCAGTGCCACCGCTGAGGTCACTGAAGCTTTCTTT. Its protein product is CASSATAEVTEAFF.